These 9 T cell receptor beta chains came from one sample sequenced in a study of CD8 T cells in Susac syndrome. Random hexamers were used to reverse transcribe about 0.5 to 1 ug of RNA. TCRdb re-derived calls from the immunoSEQ multiplex PCR reads in MiXCR, one entry per CDR3 protein. Here the sample spans approximately 220,000 distinct CDR3 sequences, 85% to 95% being singletons. Sequenced material: CD4+ T cells from PBMCs. Receptors were obtained from a human donor with multiple sclerosis.

V gene TRBV14 combines with J gene TRBJ2-7, with unresolved D. There are 14 residues in the CDR3. Trimming pared 1 base from V and 3 bases from J, leaving 10 bases between. The germline V gene encodes CDR1 SGHDN and CDR2 FVKESK. Here the CDR3 DNA reads TGTGCCAGCAGCCAAGCGGGTAACAGCTACGAGCAGTACGTC. As protein: CASSQAGNSYEQYV.

The V call is TRBV27, the J call TRBJ2-3, with 10 bases aligning to TRBD1. The trim removed 9 bases at V and 6 bases at J, leaving 15 bases unmatched. The CDR3 has 16 amino acids. Germline V lookup: CDR1 MNHEY, CDR2 SMNVEV (reference sequence). CDR3 residues: CASRPILDRGSDTQYF. DNA for the CDR3: TGTGCCAGTAGACCTATACTGGACAGGGGGTCGGATACGCAGTATTTT.

The V gene is TRBV29-1, the J gene TRBJ1-2, with D possibly TRBD1 on 6 matching bases. The CDR3 loop spans 15 amino acids. CDR1 is SQVTM and CDR2 is ANQGSEA in the germline V gene. The ends were cut back, 3 bases at V and 4 bases at J, with 18 bases in the middle. CDR3 sequence (DNA): TGCAGCGTTGACCGAAGTGTGGGGGGCCCCTATGGCTACACCTTC. Protein: CSVDRSVGGPYGYTF.

This chain connects TRBV12-3 or TRBV12-4 to TRBJ1-5, with D possibly being TRBD1 (6 bases). The CDR3 sequence is 14 residues long. V lost 6 bases and J 7 bases, leaving 16 bases between the germline ends. CDR3 protein: CASSRFRGSQPQHF. The CDR3 DNA follows: TGTGCCAGCAGCCGGTTCAGGGGATCCCAGCCCCAGCATTTT.

This chain connects TRBV29-1 to TRBJ1-1; a possible D gene is TRBD1 (5 bases). CDR1 is SQVTM, CDR2 ANQGSEA, per germline. V gave up 5 bases and J gave up 7 bases, with 14 bases separating them. CDR3 size: 12 residues. CDR3 amino acids: CSVFGGDREAFF. The CDR3 DNA sequence: TGCAGCGTTTTCGGAGGGGACCGTGAAGCTTTCTTT.

The CDR3 spells CATSDWTSGETQYF. CDR3 sequence (DNA): TGTGCCACCAGCGACTGGACTAGCGGAGAGACCCAGTACTTC. V and J are TRBV15 and TRBJ2-5; 10 bases line up with TRBD2. The junction had 4 bases not matched to a gene; V was cut back by 5 bases and J by 4 bases. This CDR3 contains 14 residues. Germline values: CDR1 LNHNV, CDR2 YYDKDF (reference sequence).

The CDR3 spells CASSPKQTSASTDTQYF. The CDR3 coding sequence is TGCGCCAGCAGCCCAAAACAGACTAGCGCTAGCACAGATACGCAGTATTTT. This sequence joins TRBV5-1 and TRBJ2-3; 8 bases map to TRBD2. The V gene end was trimmed by 4 bases and the J gene end by 0 bases; junction bases not matched to a gene: 10. From germline, CDR1 is SGHRS and CDR2 YFSETQ. The CDR3 runs to 17 residues.

The chain carries TRBV20-1 and TRBJ2-1; 9 bases are shared with TRBD2. CDR1 DFQATT and CDR2 SNEGSKA come from the germline V gene (reference sequence). There are 15 residues in the CDR3. V shed 7 bases, J shed 7 bases, and the junction held 14 bases outside the gene matches. CDR3 bases: TGCAGTGTCGAGAGGTCAGCGGGGGGTGATAATGAGCAGTTCTTC. Residues: CSVERSAGGDNEQFF.

This clonotype has a handful of counts. This chain uses TRBV24-1 with TRBJ2-5; D remains ambiguous. This CDR3 is built from 12 residues. The V gene lost 4 bases and the J gene lost 2 bases, with 4 bases spanning the gap. Germline V gene data show CDR1 as KGHDR and CDR2 as SFDVKD. DNA for the CDR3: TGTGCCACCAGTGACCCTCAAGAGACCCAGTACTTC. Residues: CATSDPQETQYF.